Sequencing of this T cell receptor beta chain was carried out in a study of T cells in Graves' hyperthyroidism and ophthalmopathy. Researchers took RNA transcripts and amplified the TCR beta CDR3 regions from them. HTBI primers were employed in a first-round RT-PCR of the TCR CDR3. TCRdb reprocessed the multiplex PCR reads with MiXCR, giving one entry per CDR3 protein. The sample records 700,000 or so distinct CDR3 sequences, approximately 14% being singletons. This clonotype was detected many times. The specimen sequenced was blood. The TCR was taken from a woman in her forties or fifties with Graves' ophthalmopathy.

The CDR3 bases are TGTGCCAGCAGAATGACAGTTAGGAACTATGGCTACACCTTC. Protein sequence: CASRMTVRNYGYTF. This chain connects TRBV27 to TRBJ1-2; tentatively, D is TRBD1 (5 bases). This CDR3 comprises 14 residues. Between the trimmed V and J ends, which lost 6 bases and 2 bases, there was a span of 13 bases. Germline V lookup: CDR1 MNHEY, CDR2 SMNVEV (reference sequence).